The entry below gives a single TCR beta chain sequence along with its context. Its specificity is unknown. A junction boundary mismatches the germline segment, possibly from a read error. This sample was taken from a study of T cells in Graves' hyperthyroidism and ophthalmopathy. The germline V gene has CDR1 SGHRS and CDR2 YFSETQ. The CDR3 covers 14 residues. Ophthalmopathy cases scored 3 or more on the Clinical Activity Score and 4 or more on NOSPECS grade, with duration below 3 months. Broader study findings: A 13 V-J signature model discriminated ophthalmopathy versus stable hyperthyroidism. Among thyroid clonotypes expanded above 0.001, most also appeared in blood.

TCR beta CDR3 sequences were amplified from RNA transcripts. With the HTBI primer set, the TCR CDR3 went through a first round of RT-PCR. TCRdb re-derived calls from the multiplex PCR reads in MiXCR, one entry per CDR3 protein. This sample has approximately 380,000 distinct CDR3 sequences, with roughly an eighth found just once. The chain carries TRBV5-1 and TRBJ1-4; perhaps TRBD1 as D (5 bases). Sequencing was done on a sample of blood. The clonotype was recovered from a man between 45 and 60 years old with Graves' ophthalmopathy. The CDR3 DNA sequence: TGTGCCAGCAGCTTGGAAGGGGCTAATGAAAAACTGTTTTTT. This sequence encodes CASSLEGANEKLFF.